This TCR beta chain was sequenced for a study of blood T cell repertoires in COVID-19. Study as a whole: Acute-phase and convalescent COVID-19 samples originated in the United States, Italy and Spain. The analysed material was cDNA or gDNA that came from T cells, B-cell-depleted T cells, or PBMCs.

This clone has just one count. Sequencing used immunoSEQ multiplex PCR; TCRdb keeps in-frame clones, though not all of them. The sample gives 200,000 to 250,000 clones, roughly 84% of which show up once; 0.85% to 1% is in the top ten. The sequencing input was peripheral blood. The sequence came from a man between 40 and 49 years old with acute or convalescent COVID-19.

CDR3 in amino acids: CASSDRPRTGSGNTIYF. As DNA, the CDR3 is TGTGCCAGCAGTGATCGGCCCCGGACAGGGTCTGGAAACACCATATATTTT. The chain is built from TRBV6-1 and TRBJ1-3; 8 bases line up with TRBD1. After removal of 3 bases from V and 1 base from J, the junction contained 8 bases not matched to a gene. Germline V gives CDR1 MNHNS, CDR2 SASEGT. The CDR3 loop spans 17 amino acids.